This is a list of T cell receptor beta chains from one sample in a study of identical twins. TCRdb fed the 5' RACE reads into MiXCR, producing one record per CDR3 protein. This table holds 550,000 to 700,000 distinct CDR3 sequences, around 20% found once. The same data also contributed to another study, on T cells expressing NK-cell markers.

The sequenced sample consisted of PBMCs. The origin of the receptors is a young woman in good health. Each CDR3 is given with its conserved first and last residue. The D gene is left open where the match is weak. Size tells how often a clone was seen (once, few, many) or the class of an expanded clone, and some rows leave it out.

abundance: NA
d_gene: NA
v_gene: TRBV7-2
j_gene: TRBJ2-3
CDR3aa: CGSADGTDTQYF

abundance: NA
d_gene: NA
v_gene: TRBV30
j_gene: TRBJ2-4
CDR3aa: CAWSVRDILLGNIQYF

abundance: NA
d_gene: TRBD1
v_gene: TRBV5-1
j_gene: TRBJ1-4
CDR3aa: CASSYRDSNEKLFF

abundance: few
d_gene: TRBD2
v_gene: TRBV20-1
j_gene: TRBJ2-7
CDR3aa: CSAQNSGGLTYEQYF

abundance: NA
d_gene: TRBD1
v_gene: TRBV2
j_gene: TRBJ2-7
CDR3aa: CASGTDPYEQYF

abundance: NA
d_gene: NA
v_gene: TRBV6-2/TRBV6-3
j_gene: TRBJ2-2
CDR3aa: CASSSRHTANTGELFF

abundance: few
d_gene: NA
v_gene: TRBV13
j_gene: TRBJ2-7
CDR3aa: CASSTRDGYSYEQYF

abundance: NA
d_gene: TRBD2
v_gene: TRBV20-1
j_gene: TRBJ2-1
CDR3aa: CSASSGSGEQFF

abundance: NA
d_gene: TRBD2
v_gene: TRBV5-8
j_gene: TRBJ2-1
CDR3aa: CASSMEVRRGGSDEQFF

abundance: few
d_gene: NA
v_gene: TRBV6-5
j_gene: TRBJ2-3
CDR3aa: CASRYFSAGASTDTQYF

abundance: few
d_gene: TRBD1
v_gene: TRBV18
j_gene: TRBJ2-7
CDR3aa: CASSPRDSGFYEQYF

abundance: few
d_gene: TRBD1
v_gene: TRBV20-1
j_gene: TRBJ2-7
CDR3aa: CSARESTGKYEQYF

abundance: few
d_gene: NA
v_gene: TRBV5-8
j_gene: TRBJ1-2
CDR3aa: CASSLDTFYYGYTF

abundance: NA
d_gene: NA
v_gene: TRBV12-3/TRBV12-4
j_gene: TRBJ1-1
CDR3aa: CASSPLIWAGSTEAFF

abundance: NA
d_gene: TRBD1
v_gene: TRBV19
j_gene: TRBJ2-7
CDR3aa: CASSLRMGQGSREQYF

abundance: NA
d_gene: NA
v_gene: TRBV20-1
j_gene: TRBJ2-1
CDR3aa: CSASLRGSHNEQFF

abundance: many
d_gene: NA
v_gene: TRBV7-2
j_gene: TRBJ1-6
CDR3aa: CASSREADHNSPLHF

abundance: NA
d_gene: NA
v_gene: TRBV4-3
j_gene: TRBJ1-3
CDR3aa: CASSPQGPGNTIYF

abundance: NA
d_gene: TRBD2
v_gene: TRBV27
j_gene: TRBJ2-7
CDR3aa: CASSLPGTSGRFSYEQYF

abundance: NA
d_gene: TRBD1
v_gene: TRBV10-3
j_gene: TRBJ1-2
CDR3aa: CAITPGTETYGYTF

abundance: NA
d_gene: NA
v_gene: TRBV6-1
j_gene: TRBJ2-7
CDR3aa: CASRPYATGGYEQYF

abundance: NA
d_gene: TRBD1
v_gene: TRBV12-3/TRBV12-4
j_gene: TRBJ2-1
CDR3aa: CASTRETGQGRNEQFF

abundance: NA
d_gene: NA
v_gene: TRBV11-3
j_gene: TRBJ2-3
CDR3aa: CASSLVGFTDTQYF

abundance: few
d_gene: TRBD2
v_gene: TRBV7-2
j_gene: TRBJ2-5
CDR3aa: CASSLVLAGVRETQYF

abundance: few
d_gene: NA
v_gene: TRBV12-3/TRBV12-4
j_gene: TRBJ2-1
CDR3aa: CASSFIRVYNEQFF

abundance: NA
d_gene: NA
v_gene: TRBV20-1
j_gene: TRBJ1-1
CDR3aa: CSAGGLTNTEAFF

abundance: NA
d_gene: NA
v_gene: TRBV9
j_gene: TRBJ2-1
CDR3aa: CASSVSGALGNEQFF

abundance: few
d_gene: TRBD1
v_gene: TRBV4-1
j_gene: TRBJ1-2
CDR3aa: CATRTGYGYTF

abundance: NA
d_gene: NA
v_gene: TRBV10-2
j_gene: TRBJ2-1
CDR3aa: CASKRLADRVEQFF

abundance: many
d_gene: NA
v_gene: TRBV29-1
j_gene: TRBJ1-2
CDR3aa: CSVEGTGGYTF

abundance: few
d_gene: TRBD2
v_gene: TRBV3-1
j_gene: TRBJ2-1
CDR3aa: CASSQDSAGGSYNEQFF